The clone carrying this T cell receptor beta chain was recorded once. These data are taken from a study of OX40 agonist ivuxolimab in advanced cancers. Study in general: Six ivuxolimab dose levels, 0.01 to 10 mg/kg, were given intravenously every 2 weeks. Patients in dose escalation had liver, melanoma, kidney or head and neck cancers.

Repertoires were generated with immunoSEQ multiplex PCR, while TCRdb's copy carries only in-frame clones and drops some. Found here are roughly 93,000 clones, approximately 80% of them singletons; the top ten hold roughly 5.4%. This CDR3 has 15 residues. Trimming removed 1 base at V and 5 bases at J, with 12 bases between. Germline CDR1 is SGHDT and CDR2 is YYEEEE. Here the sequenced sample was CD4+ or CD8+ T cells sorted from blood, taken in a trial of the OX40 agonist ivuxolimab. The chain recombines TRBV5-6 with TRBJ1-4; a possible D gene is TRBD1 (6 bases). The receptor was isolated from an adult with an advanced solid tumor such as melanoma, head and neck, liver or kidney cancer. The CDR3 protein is CASSLSGAGNEKLFF. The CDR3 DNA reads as TGTGCCAGCAGCTTGTCAGGGGCCGGAAATGAAAAACTGTTTTTT. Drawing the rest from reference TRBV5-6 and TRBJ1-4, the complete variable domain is DAGVTQSPTHLIKTRGQQVTLRCSPKSGHDTVSWYQQALGQGPQFIFQYYEEEERQRGNFPDRFSGHQFPNYSSELNVNALLLGDSALYLCASSLSGAGNEKLFFGSGTQLSVL.